Shown below are 14 T cell receptor beta chains from a single sample sequenced in a study of T-cell reconstitution after alpha-beta-depleted transplantation in children. The library targeted TCRbeta and was prepared with unique molecular identifiers. TCRdb fed the PCR reads into MiXCR, producing one record per CDR3 protein. This table has just under 550,000 distinct CDR3 sequences, 18% appearing once. The starting material was PBMCs from the stem cell graft donor, obtained from the stem cell graft. The receptors here all came from a human donor who donated a stem cell graft to a child with acute lymphoblastic leukemia.

This clonotype was recorded a few times. The chain is built from TRBV5-1 and TRBJ1-6; the D is unclear. Deletions cut 5 bases from V and 0 bases from J, with 6 bases between. Germline V lookup: CDR1 SGHRS, CDR2 YFSETQ. CDR3 length: 14 amino acids. CDR3: CASRESSYNSPLHF. CDR3 in DNA: TGCGCCAGCAGAGAGAGCTCCTATAATTCACCCCTCCACTTT.

This clonotype was counted only a few times. The chain has TRBV29-1 and TRBJ2-2; 7 bases align to TRBD2. CDR1 is SQVTM, CDR2 ANQGSEA, per germline. This CDR3 is 12 amino acids long. With 6 bases clipped from V and 6 bases from J, the junction kept 4 bases outside the gene matches. CDR3 region: CSVELASGELFF. The DNA of the CDR3 is TGCAGCGTCGAACTAGCGTCCGGGGAGCTGTTTTTT.

The J gene is TRBJ2-5, the V gene TRBV29-1, with D perhaps TRBD1 (5 bases). There are 13 residues in the CDR3. Germline V CDR1 and CDR2: SQVTM, ANQGSEA. V was trimmed by 7 bases and J by 5 bases, leaving 17 bases between them. For the CDR3, the DNA is TGCAGCGCACCCGTTAGGGGAAGGGAGACCCAGTACTTC. Translated: CSAPVRGRETQYF. The whole variable domain, remainder taken from reference TRBV29-1 and TRBJ2-5, is SAVISQKPSRDICQRGTSLTIQCQVDSQVTMMFWYRQQPGQSLTLIATANQGSEATYESGFVIDKFPISRPNLTFSTLTVSNMSPEDSSIYLCSAPVRGRETQYFGPGTRLLVL.

This clonotype has ten or more counts. V usage is TRBV11-2 and J usage is TRBJ2-2; TRBD2 agrees at 10 bases. CDR3 size: 15 residues. Looked up from germline, CDR1 is SGHAT and CDR2 is FQNNGV. The junction had 4 bases not matched to a gene; V was cut back by 5 bases and J by 4 bases. The CDR3 protein is CASSRLAGSTGELFF. The CDR3 DNA sequence: TGTGCCAGCAGCCGACTAGCGGGCTCCACCGGGGAGCTGTTTTTT.

The gene calls are TRBV4-1 and TRBJ2-3, with TRBD2 matching 7 bases. With V trimmed by 2 bases and J by 0 bases, 5 bases remained unmatched. Germline V gene lookup returns CDR1 MGHRA and CDR2 YSYEKL. The CDR3 extends over 16 amino acids. The CDR3 loop is CASSQPGLLSTDTQYF. The CDR3 nucleotides are TGCGCCAGCAGCCAACCGGGACTACTTAGCACAGATACGCAGTATTTT.

There are a few counts of this clonotype. This chain links TRBV7-8 with TRBJ2-2; 8 bases align to TRBD2. Looked up from germline, CDR1 is SGHVS and CDR2 is FQNEAQ. The ends lost 4 bases at V and 3 bases at J; junction bases unmatched: 7. The CDR3 contains 16 residues. CDR3 DNA sequence: TGTGCCAGCAGCTCCCGGACTAGCAAATACACCGGGGAGCTGTTTTTT. Translated: CASSSRTSKYTGELFF.

The chain employs TRBV2 and TRBJ2-7; no reliable D call. Germline CDR1 reads SNHLY; CDR2 reads FYNNEI. This CDR3 contains 14 residues. The V end was cut by 7 bases, the J end by 0 bases, with 13 bases between. The CDR3: CASTGGVSSYEQYF. Here the CDR3 DNA reads TGTGCCAGCACTGGTGGGGTCAGCTCCTACGAGCAGTACTTC. Full variable domain (rest looked up from reference TRBV2 and TRBJ2-7): EPEVTQTPSHQVTQMGQEVILRCVPISNHLYFYWYRQILGQKVEFLVSFYNNEISEKSEIFDDQFSVERPDGSNFTLKIRSTKLEDSAMYFCASTGGVSSYEQYFGPGTRLTVT.

This chain links TRBV10-3 with TRBJ2-3; no definite D call. The CDR3 is 14 amino acids. Trimming left V 3 bases short and J 0 bases short, with 7 bases between. Germline V gene sequence: CDR1 ENHRY, CDR2 SYGVKD. CDR3 sequence reads: CAISDVGSTDTQYF. DNA for the CDR3: TGTGCCATCAGTGATGTTGGGAGCACAGATACGCAGTATTTT.

The V and J genes are TRBV3-1 and TRBJ2-1; TRBD1 is a possible D gene (6 bases). The V and J ends lost 6 bases and 0 bases respectively, with 12 bases between them. There are 15 residues in the CDR3. Per the germline V gene, CDR1 is LGHDT and CDR2 is YNNKEL (reference sequence). The CDR3 nucleotides are TGTGCCAGCAGGCGTAGGGGGTACTCCTACAATGAGCAGTTCTTC. Protein sequence: CASRRRGYSYNEQFF.

This clonotype has only a few counts. CDR3 nucleotide sequence: TGCGCCAGCAGTGTTGGTAGCAGTTCTACACTGAGCGAGCAGTACTTC. It codes for CASSVGSSSTLSEQYF. The J gene is TRBJ2-7, the V gene TRBV10-2, with D unresolved. The CDR3 has 16 amino acids. V was shortened by 4 bases and J by 6 bases, with 22 bases between the two germline ends. Germline V gives CDR1 WSHSY, CDR2 SAAADI.

This clonotype was seen only a few times. The DNA of the CDR3 is TGTGCCAGCAGCGACAAGACTTTGGATACGCAGTATTTT. This translates into CASSDKTLDTQYF. This chain uses TRBV9 with TRBJ2-3; D gene uncertain. Trimming left V 3 bases short and J 6 bases short, with 11 bases between. Germline V gene data show CDR1 as SGDLS and CDR2 as YYNGEE. The CDR3 has 13 amino acids.

The V call is TRBV18, the J call TRBJ2-1; 7 nucleotides match TRBD1. The CDR3 is 16 residues long. Germline CDR1 is KGHSH and CDR2 is LQKENI. Unmatched junction bases numbered 9, after V lost 6 bases and J lost 1 base. The CDR3 DNA reads TGTGCCAGCTCTCCTTACAGGGGCTTGTCCTACAATGAGCAGTTCTTC. This gives the protein CASSPYRGLSYNEQFF.

This chain joins TRBV2 and TRBJ2-1; 9 bases line up with TRBD2. With V trimmed by 6 bases and J by 7 bases, 19 bases remained unmatched. Germline loops: CDR1 SNHLY, CDR2 FYNNEI. The CDR3 extends over 18 amino acids. The CDR3 loop reads CASRPHYIAGAGYNEQFF. In DNA, the CDR3 is TGTGCCAGCAGGCCACATTACATAGCGGGAGCAGGTTATAATGAGCAGTTCTTC.

V gene TRBV18 combines with J gene TRBJ1-2; 9 bases are a match to TRBD1. After removal of 2 bases from V and 2 bases from J, the junction contained 9 bases not matched to a gene. Germline V gene data show CDR1 as KGHSH and CDR2 as LQKENI. CDR3 size: 17 residues. The CDR3 nucleotides read TGTGCCAGCTCACCAAACCCCGGCGGACAGGGGAACTATGGCTACACCTTC. Residues: CASSPNPGGQGNYGYTF.